These 19 T cell receptor beta chains share one sample of origin, sequenced in a study of metastatic and nonmetastatic thyroid tumors. Before thyroid surgery, none of the patients had received any treatment. TCRdb redid the clone calls on the PCR reads using MiXCR. The sample lists 20,000 to 25,000 clones, less than 20% seen once, with around 20% in the top ten. Sequenced input: blood. All receptors derive from a female donor with papillary thyroid cancer or a benign thyroid nodule (not recorded which). Some clones in this sample may be carry-over from other donors' samples.

This clone came up many times. The gene calls are TRBV7-9 and TRBJ1-1, with D hard to call. CDR1 and CDR2 from the germline V gene are SEHNR and FQNEAQ (reference sequence). Trimming stripped 5 bases from V and 0 bases from J, with 10 bases between. CDR3 size: 14 residues. The CDR3 spells CASSLSSMNTEAFF. The CDR3 nucleotides read TGTGCCAGCAGCCTCAGCAGCATGAACACTGAAGCTTTCTTT.

This clone has a count of ten or more. The CDR3 sequence: CASIDLRRTGELFF. The CDR3 DNA reads as TGTGCCAGCATCGACTTGCGAAGAACCGGGGAGCTGTTTTTT. V usage is TRBV7-9 and J usage is TRBJ2-2; D ambiguous. CDR1 is SEHNR, CDR2 FQNEAQ, per germline (reference sequence). V gave up 7 bases and J gave up 5 bases, with 14 bases separating them. The CDR3 spans 14 residues. The full variable domain, with the rest looked up from reference TRBV7-9 and TRBJ2-2, is DTGVSQNPRHKITKRGQNVTFRCDPISEHNRLYWYRQTLGQGPEFLTYFQNEAQLEKSRLLSDRFSAERPKGSFSTLEIQRTEQGDSAMYLCASIDLRRTGELFFGEGSRLTVL.

This clone showed up just a few times. The V and J genes are TRBV5-4 and TRBJ1-4; a weak D match, TRBD1 (5 bases). The V and J ends lost 0 bases and 3 bases respectively, with 9 bases between them. The CDR3 totals 15 residues. Germline V gene lookup returns CDR1 SGHNT and CDR2 YYREEE (reference sequence). CDR3 region: CASSLGGSANEKLFF. CDR3 in DNA: TGTGCCAGCAGCTTGGGGGGGAGTGCTAATGAAAAACTGTTTTTT.

By share, this clone ranks as medium-sized. The genes are TRBV27 and TRBJ2-3, with D perhaps assigned TRBD1 or TRBD2 (5 bases each). The V end was cut by 6 bases, the J end by 0 bases, with 16 bases between. Germline V gene lookup returns CDR1 MNHEY and CDR2 SMNVEV (reference sequence). This CDR3 contains 16 residues. The CDR3 coding sequence is TGTGCCAGCAGCTTGGGGGTGAAGCCCAGCACAGATACGCAGTATTTT. Its translation: CASSLGVKPSTDTQYF.

This clone was observed at least ten times. This chain uses TRBV7-9 with TRBJ2-1; the D gene is possibly TRBD2 (5 bases). This CDR3 is 15 amino acids long. V lost 5 bases, J lost 4 bases, and 15 bases lay in between. The germline V gene has CDR1 SEHNR and CDR2 FQNEAQ (reference sequence). The CDR3 DNA sequence: TGTGCCAGCAGCCGTCCTCGCGGGCCGTACAATGAGCAGTTCTTC. Translated: CASSRPRGPYNEQFF.

This clone was counted ten times or more. The chain uses TRBV6-1 and TRBJ2-1; possible D gene TRBD1, 5 bases. V was cut by 6 bases and J by 0 bases, with 9 bases left in between. Germline-derived CDR1 and CDR2 are MNHNS and SASEGT. The CDR3 totals 14 residues. CDR3 sequence reads: CASRRQSSYNEQFF. For the CDR3, the DNA is TGTGCCAGCAGAAGACAGAGCTCCTACAATGAGCAGTTCTTC.

The chain carries TRBV30 and TRBJ2-5; 9 nucleotides agree with TRBD2. The germline V gene has CDR1 GTSNPN and CDR2 SVGIG (reference sequence). The CDR3 covers 15 residues. V dropped 2 bases and J dropped 4; count of bases not matched to a gene: 8. The CDR3 spells CAWSPGLAGRETQYF. The CDR3 DNA follows: TGTGCCTGGAGTCCCGGGCTAGCGGGGCGAGAGACCCAGTACTTC.

This clone showed up just a few times. A read error may be the cause here, since a much bigger clone is one base away. The chain couples TRBV3-1 to TRBJ2-2; D gene uncertain. Germline CDR1 is LGHDT and CDR2 is YNNKEL (reference sequence). The CDR3 consists of 12 residues. Deletions cut 3 bases from V and 6 bases from J, with 5 bases between. The CDR3: CASSHVPGELFF. CDR3 DNA sequence: TGTGCCAGCAGCCATGTTCCCGGGGAGCTGTTTTTT. The entire variable domain, with the rest obtained from reference TRBV3-1 and TRBJ2-2, is as follows: DTAVSQTPKYLVTQMGNDKSIKCEQNLGHDTMYWYKQDSKKFLKIMFSYNNKELIINETVPNRFSPKSPDKAHLNLHINSLELGDSAVYFCASSHVPGELFFGEGSRLTVL.

The V and J genes are TRBV20-1 and TRBJ1-2; tentative D call: TRBD1 (5 bases). Deletions cut 5 bases from V and 2 bases from J, with 12 bases between. The germline V gene has CDR1 DFQATT and CDR2 SNEGSKA (reference sequence). The CDR3 consists of 13 residues. The CDR3 reads CSAGHDGNYGYTF. CDR3 DNA sequence: TGCAGTGCTGGACATGACGGGAACTATGGCTACACCTTC.

Concerning this clone: A much larger clone lies one base from this, so it may be a read error. V usage is TRBV3-1 and J usage is TRBJ2-7, with D perhaps TRBD2 (6 bases). This CDR3 spans 15 amino acids. The ends were cut back, 7 bases at V and 2 bases at J, with 18 bases in the middle. Germline V gene sequence: CDR1 LGHDT, CDR2 YNNKEL (reference sequence). Here the CDR3 reads CASIPGGALPYEQYF. Written as DNA, the CDR3 is TGTGCCAGCATCCCCGGGGGAGCGCTCCCCTACGAGCAGTACTTC.

This clone was counted many times. The J gene is TRBJ2-3, the V gene TRBV5-6, with TRBD1 matching over 7 bases. The CDR3 spans 11 residues. Germline V gene sequence: CDR1 SGHDT, CDR2 YYEEEE. Trimming took 6 bases from V and 10 from J; bases not matched to a gene: 5. The CDR3, as DNA: TGTGCCAGCATTTGGCAGGGGGCGCAGTATTTT. Its translation is CASIWQGAQYF.

In its sample, this clone was seen many times. A much bigger clone sits one base away, suggesting this may be a read error. This rearrangement joins TRBV6-1 to TRBJ2-4; TRBD1 might be the D (7 bases). From germline, CDR1 is MNHNS and CDR2 SASEGT. This CDR3 has 16 amino acids. For the CDR3, the DNA is TGTGCCAGCAGGCCCGACAGGGAGGTAGCCAAAAACATTCAGTGCTTC. Protein sequence: CASRPDREVAKNIQCF.

This clone has a count of ten or more. V is TRBV20-1 and J is TRBJ1-4; the D is unclear. The length of the CDR3 is 18 residues. Trimming removed 0 bases at V and 4 bases at J, with 21 bases between. Germline CDR1 DFQATT, CDR2 SNEGSKA (reference sequence). The CDR3 coding sequence is TGCAGTGCTAGAGATTCATCGAAGTTAGGGCGGTTTAATGAAAAACTGTTTTTT. This sequence encodes CSARDSSKLGRFNEKLFF.

The CDR3 DNA reads as TGTGCCAGCTCACGGACTAGCGGGAGAGGGGAAGAGACCCAGTACTTC. It is translated as CASSRTSGRGEETQYF. This chain links TRBV18 with TRBJ2-5; 13 bases align to TRBD2. The CDR3 runs to 16 residues. With 4 bases clipped from V and 3 bases from J, the junction kept 5 bases outside the gene matches. Looked up from germline, CDR1 is KGHSH and CDR2 is LQKENI.

The rearrangement joins TRBV6-5 to TRBJ1-2, with D possibly being TRBD1 (5 bases). V lost 2 bases, J lost 6 bases, and 13 bases lay in between. This CDR3 contains 14 residues. Germline V gene sequence: CDR1 MNHEY, CDR2 SVGAGI. In DNA form, the CDR3 reads TGTGCCAGCAGTTACCACAGGTCGAGGGATGGCTACACCTTC. It encodes CASSYHRSRDGYTF.

This clone appeared many times. The J gene is TRBJ1-3, the V gene TRBV20-1, with D possibly being TRBD1 (5 bases). Between the trimmed V and J ends, which lost 3 bases and 0 bases, there was a span of 12 bases. The CDR3 is 15 residues long. Germline CDR1 and CDR2: DFQATT and SNEGSKA (reference sequence). CDR3 in DNA: TGCAGTGCTAGGGGGGGAGCAAACTCTGGAAACACCATATATTTT. It encodes CSARGGANSGNTIYF.

This clone was recorded many times. This chain joins TRBV5-1 and TRBJ2-5; 10 nucleotides match TRBD2. The V segment lost 0 bases and the J segment 1 base; nucleotides outside the gene matches: 3. Germline-derived CDR1 and CDR2 are SGHRS and YFSETQ. The CDR3 spans 16 residues. The CDR3 sequence is CASSLGSSGGQETQYF. The CDR3 DNA sequence: TGCGCCAGCAGCTTGGGGTCTAGCGGGGGCCAAGAGACCCAGTACTTC.

This chain links TRBV4-2 with TRBJ2-4; no definite D call. Germline V gene sequence: CDR1 LGHNA, CDR2 YNFKEQ. The V end was cut by 3 bases, the J end by 5 bases, with 14 bases between. There are 15 residues in the CDR3. The CDR3 DNA reads as TGTGCCAGCAGCCATGGTCCGCTAGTCGAAAACATTCAGTACTTC. Its translation: CASSHGPLVENIQYF.

This clone was picked up a small number of times. V and J are TRBV6-1 and TRBJ2-1; no definite D call. Germline V gene sequence: CDR1 MNHNS, CDR2 SASEGT. This CDR3 is 13 amino acids long. Between the trimmed V and J ends, which lost 10 bases and 0 bases, there was a span of 10 bases. The CDR3 sequence is CATSRGSYNEQFF. Here the CDR3 DNA reads TGTGCCACCTCCCGAGGCTCCTACAATGAGCAGTTCTTC.